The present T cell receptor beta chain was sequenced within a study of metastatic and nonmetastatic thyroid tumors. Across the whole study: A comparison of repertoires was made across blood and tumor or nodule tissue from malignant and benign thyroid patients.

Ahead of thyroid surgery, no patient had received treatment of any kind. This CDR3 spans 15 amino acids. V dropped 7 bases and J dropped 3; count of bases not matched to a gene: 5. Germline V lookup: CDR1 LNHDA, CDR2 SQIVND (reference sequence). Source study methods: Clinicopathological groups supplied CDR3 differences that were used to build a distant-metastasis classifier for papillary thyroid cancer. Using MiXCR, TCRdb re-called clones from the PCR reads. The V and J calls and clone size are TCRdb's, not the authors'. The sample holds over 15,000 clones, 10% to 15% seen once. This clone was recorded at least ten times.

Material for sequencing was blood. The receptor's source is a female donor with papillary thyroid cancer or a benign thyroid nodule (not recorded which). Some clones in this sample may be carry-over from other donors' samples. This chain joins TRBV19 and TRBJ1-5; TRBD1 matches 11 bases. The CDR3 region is CASTIGQGANQPQHF. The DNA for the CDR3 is TGTGCCAGTACCATCGGACAGGGGGCCAATCAGCCCCAGCATTTT.